Presented here are 9 T cell receptor beta chains from one specimen sequenced in a study of T cell repertoires and leukemia-associated antigens. For these TCRs, the target antigens are not known. TCRdb re-derived calls from the 5' RACE reads in MiXCR, one entry per CDR3 protein. The profile shows about 11,000 distinct CDR3 sequences, 35% to 45% of them singletons. Material for sequencing was CD3+ T cells sorted from blood and cultured. The receptors derive from a female donor in good health.

The V and J genes are TRBV25-1 and TRBJ2-5, with D perhaps given as TRBD1 or TRBD2 (5 bases each). This CDR3 is 14 amino acids long. Deletions cut 3 bases from V and 4 bases from J, with 12 bases between. The germline CDR1 and CDR2 sequences are MGHDK and SYGVNS. CDR3 coding DNA: TGTGCCAGCAGTGAGATAGCCGGGGCAGAGACCCAGTACTTC. Translating gives CASSEIAGAETQYF.

The chain recombines TRBV4-2 with TRBJ2-6; the D gene is possibly TRBD2 (5 bases). Germline CDR1 LGHNA, CDR2 YNFKEQ. This CDR3 contains 16 residues. V was clipped by 4 bases and J by 2 bases, with 12 bases between them. The CDR3 bases are TGTGCCAGCAGCCCCGAAGAGGGAACTGGGGCCAACGTCCTGACTTTC. As protein: CASSPEEGTGANVLTF.

On this clonotype: It may be a read error: a sequence one base away is much more abundant. The CDR3 loop reads CSARVRGGSYNEQFF. CDR3 coding DNA: TGCAGTGCTAGAGTACGCGGGGGCTCCTACAATGAGCAGTTCTTC. The chain recombines TRBV20-1 with TRBJ2-1; 7 bases align to TRBD2. The length of the CDR3 is 15 residues. Germline V gene data show CDR1 as DFQATT and CDR2 as SNEGSKA (reference sequence). With 1 base clipped from V and 0 bases from J, the junction kept 3 bases outside the gene matches.

V is TRBV9 and J is TRBJ2-2; TRBD2 matches at 8 bases. CDR3 length: 20 amino acids. CDR1 is SGDLS, CDR2 YYNGEE, per germline. Trimming took 10 bases from V and 6 from J; bases not matched to a gene: 29. CDR3 region: CARTLRDGVVSGGVAGELFF. CDR3 DNA sequence: TGTGCCCGCACCCTCCGGGACGGCGTCGTCAGCGGGGGCGTGGCCGGGGAGCTGTTTTTT.

This clonotype has just a few counts. The gene calls are TRBV5-1 and TRBJ2-3; no firm D call. The CDR3 consists of 14 residues. V was pared by 2 bases and J by 0 bases, with 7 bases between. CDR1 and CDR2 (germline): SGHRS, YFSETQ. For the CDR3, the DNA is TGCGCCAGCAGCTTTGGTATCAGCACAGATACGCAGTATTTT. Protein: CASSFGISTDTQYF.

This chain uses TRBV5-1 with TRBJ2-4; D is perhaps TRBD2 (6 bases). V was cut by 10 bases and J by 6 bases, with 17 bases left in between. The CDR3 loop spans 13 amino acids. The germline V gene has CDR1 SGHRS and CDR2 YFSETQ. The CDR3 sequence: CAHYVGGANIQYF. DNA of the CDR3: TGCGCCCATTACGTCGGGGGAGCAAACATTCAGTACTTC.

In its sample, this clonotype was seen many times. The V gene is TRBV11-2, the J gene TRBJ1-3, with D unclear. The V end lost 4 bases, the J end lost 0 bases, and 10 bases lay between the germline ends. The CDR3 is made up of 15 amino acids. Germline loops: CDR1 SGHAT, CDR2 FQNNGV. CDR3 loop: CASSSPRISGNTIYF. The CDR3 nucleotides read TGTGCCAGCAGCTCCCCCAGGATCTCTGGAAACACCATATATTTT. The full variable domain, in which reference TRBV11-2 and TRBJ1-3 provide the parts outside the CDR3, is EAGVAQSPRYKIIEKRQSVAFWCNPISGHATLYWYQQILGQGPKLLIQFQNNGVVDDSQLPKDRFSAERLKGVDSTLKIQPAKLEDSAVYLCASSSPRISGNTIYFGEGSWLTVV.

This chain connects TRBV11-2 to TRBJ2-7, with TRBD1 as a possible D gene (6 bases). V gave up 4 bases and J gave up 6 bases, with 16 bases separating them. This CDR3 is built from 14 residues. CDR1 and CDR2 from the germline V gene are SGHAT and FQNNGV. This CDR3 is CASSSGTYGPEQYF. The CDR3 nucleotides are TGTGCCAGCAGCTCCGGGACATACGGGCCCGAGCAGTACTTC. Using reference TRBV11-2 and TRBJ2-7 for the parts outside the CDR3, the full variable domain is EAGVAQSPRYKIIEKRQSVAFWCNPISGHATLYWYQQILGQGPKLLIQFQNNGVVDDSQLPKDRFSAERLKGVDSTLKIQPAKLEDSAVYLCASSSGTYGPEQYFGPGTRLTVT.

J is TRBJ2-1 and V is TRBV28; D gene unclear. Germline V gene lookup returns CDR1 MDHEN and CDR2 SYDVKM. The V and J ends lost 8 bases and 5 bases respectively, with 13 bases between them. The CDR3 loop spans 13 amino acids. The CDR3, as DNA: TGTGCCAGCCTTTCAGGCGCCAACAATGAGCAGTTCTTC. The encoded protein is CASLSGANNEQFF. The variable domain in full, with the rest retrieved from reference TRBV28 and TRBJ2-1, is DVKVTQSSRYLVKRTGEKVFLECVQDMDHENMFWYRQDPGLGLRLIYFSYDVKMKEKGDIPEGYSVSREKKERFSLILESASTNQTSMYLCASLSGANNEQFFGPGTRLTVL.